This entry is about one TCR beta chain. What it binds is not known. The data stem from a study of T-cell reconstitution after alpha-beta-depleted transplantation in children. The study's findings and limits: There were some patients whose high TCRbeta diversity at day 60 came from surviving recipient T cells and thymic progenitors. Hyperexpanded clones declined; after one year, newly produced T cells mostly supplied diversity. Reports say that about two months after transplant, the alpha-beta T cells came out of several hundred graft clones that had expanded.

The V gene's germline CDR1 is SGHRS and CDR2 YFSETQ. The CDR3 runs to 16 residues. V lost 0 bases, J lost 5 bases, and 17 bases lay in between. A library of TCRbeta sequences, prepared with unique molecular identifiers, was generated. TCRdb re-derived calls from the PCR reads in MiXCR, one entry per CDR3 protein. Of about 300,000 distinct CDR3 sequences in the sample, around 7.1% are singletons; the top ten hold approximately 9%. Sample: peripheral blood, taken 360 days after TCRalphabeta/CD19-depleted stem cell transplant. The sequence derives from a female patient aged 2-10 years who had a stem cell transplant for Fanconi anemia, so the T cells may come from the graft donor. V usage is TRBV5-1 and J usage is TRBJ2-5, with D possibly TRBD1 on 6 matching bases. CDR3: CASSLAGPPGAETQYF. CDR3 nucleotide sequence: TGCGCCAGCAGCTTGGCGGGTCCACCAGGGGCGGAGACCCAGTACTTC.